Below are 17 T cell receptor beta chains sequenced from a single sample in a study of blood T cell repertoires in COVID-19. Profiling relied on immunoSEQ multiplex PCR, and the TCRdb table lists in-frame clones only, not all of them. The top ten clones hold 0.8% to 0.9% of a sample with 350,000 to 400,000 clones, roughly 92% of them seen once. Source material: PBMCs or T cells enriched from blood (not recorded which). These receptors came from a woman between 35 and 50 years old who had been exposed to COVID-19.

The genes are TRBV5-5 and TRBJ2-5; D is possibly TRBD2 (5 bases). The CDR3 contains 14 residues. Germline CDR1 SGHKS, CDR2 YYEKEE (reference sequence). Trimming took 4 bases from V and 4 from J, leaving 14 bases between them. The CDR3 here is CASSTEPGRETQYF. CDR3 DNA: TGTGCCAGCAGCACAGAACCGGGGAGAGAGACCCAGTACTTC.

This clone occurred a few times. The rearrangement joins TRBV3-1 (or the pseudogene TRBV3-2) to TRBJ1-2; a weak D match, TRBD1 (5 bases). Per germline, CDR1 LGHDT and CDR2 YNNKEL (reference sequence). V dropped 2 bases and J dropped 1 base, with 11 bases sitting between them. This CDR3 is built from 15 residues. In DNA form, the CDR3 reads TGTGCCAGCAGCCAACTGCAGGGTCGTAACTATGGCTACACCTTC. It is translated as CASSQLQGRNYGYTF.

The genes are TRBV6-5 and TRBJ2-7, with D possibly matching TRBD1 (5 bases). Germline values: CDR1 MNHEY, CDR2 SVGAGI. V lost 6 bases and J 1 base, leaving 13 bases between the germline ends. This CDR3 comprises 14 residues. The CDR3 nucleotides read TGTGCCAGCAGAAACCCACAGGAGTCCTACGAGCAGTACTTC. Encoded protein: CASRNPQESYEQYF.

The V gene is TRBV13, the J gene TRBJ2-7; 10 positions match TRBD1. CDR3 length: 15 residues. CDR1 and CDR2 (germline): PRHDT, FYEKMQ (reference sequence). Losses at the gene ends were 4 bases for V and 3 bases for J; bases not matched to a gene: 6. The CDR3 bases are TGTGCCAGCAGCTCCCGGGACAGGGGAGACTACGAGCAGTACTTC. It encodes CASSSRDRGDYEQYF.

V usage is TRBV1 and J usage is TRBJ1-3; the table's D call TRBD1 went unverified against the DNA. TRBV1 constitutes a pseudogene. The CDR3 has 21 amino acids. CDR3 in amino acids: CTSSQGVIFTVLLTSGNTIYF. The CDR3 DNA reads as TGCACCAGCAGCCAAGGGGTTATTTTTACAGTCCTCCTTACCTCTGGAAACACCATATATTTT.

The chain links TRBV7-2 to TRBJ1-1; no definite D call. Germline V CDR1 and CDR2: SGHTA, FQGNSA. V dropped 0 bases and J dropped 10 bases, with 12 bases sitting between them. This CDR3 has 13 residues. CDR3 sequence: CASSLASAVSAFF. The CDR3 coding sequence is TGTGCCAGCAGCTTAGCGTCTGCGGTCTCAGCTTTCTTT.

The gene calls are TRBV10-1 and TRBJ1-5; D gene unclear. This CDR3 comprises 13 residues. The ends were cut back, 10 bases at V and 0 bases at J, with 10 bases in the middle. Germline CDR1 is WNHNN and CDR2 is SYGVQD (reference sequence). This CDR3 reads CATMAVSNQPQHF. The CDR3, as DNA: TGCGCCACCATGGCGGTTAGCAATCAGCCCCAGCATTTT.

The chain joins TRBV7-8 to TRBJ2-3; TRBD2 is a possible D gene (6 bases). The CDR3 has 13 residues. Germline CDR1 and CDR2: SGHVS and FQNEAQ. Trimming took off 2 bases at V and 4 bases at J, with 7 bases between the two ends. CDR3 region: CASSLRRADTQYF. In nucleotides, the CDR3 is TGTGCCAGCAGCTTACGGAGGGCAGATACGCAGTATTTT.

J is TRBJ1-1 and V is TRBV7-2, with 8 bases identical to TRBD1. Germline V lookup: CDR1 SGHTA, CDR2 FQGNSA. The junction had 10 bases not matched to a gene; V was cut back by 6 bases and J by 1 base. CDR3 length: 16 amino acids. The CDR3 reads CASSRPRDRWNTEAFF. The CDR3 DNA reads TGTGCCAGCAGTCGACCCCGGGACAGGTGGAACACTGAAGCTTTCTTT.

The genes are TRBV7-2 and TRBJ1-1; D perhaps matches TRBD1 (6 bases). Trimming pared 5 bases from V and 0 bases from J, leaving 13 bases between. The CDR3 totals 15 residues. Germline values: CDR1 SGHTA, CDR2 FQGNSA. The CDR3 is CASSTQTGLNTEAFF. CDR3 sequence (DNA): TGTGCCAGCAGCACCCAGACAGGCCTGAACACTGAAGCTTTCTTT.

This chain uses TRBV24-1 with TRBJ1-2; perhaps TRBD1 as D (6 bases). The V and J ends lost 3 bases and 3 bases respectively, with 13 bases between them. The CDR3 covers 15 residues. The germline gives CDR1 KGHDR, CDR2 SFDVKD. DNA of the CDR3: TGTGCCACCAGTGATCCGACAGGAACACACTATGGCTACACCTTC. It yields the protein CATSDPTGTHYGYTF.

This chain connects TRBV19 to TRBJ1-6, with unresolved D. This CDR3 spans 14 amino acids. Germline lookup yields CDR1 LNHDA and CDR2 SQIVND (reference sequence). Between the trimmed V and J ends, which lost 6 bases and 2 bases, there was a span of 8 bases. The CDR3 DNA reads TGTGCCAGTAGGACGGGGACCTATAATTCACCCCTCCACTTT. It codes for CASRTGTYNSPLHF. The full variable domain, its missing parts supplied by reference TRBV19 and TRBJ1-6, is DGGITQSPKYLFRKEGQNVTLSCEQNLNHDAMYWYRQDPGQGLRLIYYSQIVNDFQKGDIAEGYSVSREKKESFPLTVTSAQKNPTAFYLCASRTGTYNSPLHFGNGTRLTVT.

This rearrangement joins TRBV7-9 to TRBJ1-1; D is ambiguous. V was trimmed by 5 bases and J by 5 bases, leaving 9 bases between them. Looked up from germline, CDR1 is SEHNR and CDR2 is FQNEAQ (reference sequence). The length of the CDR3 is 12 residues. In nucleotides, the CDR3 is TGTGCCAGCAGCGGGAGAGGGACTGAAGCTTTCTTT. It encodes CASSGRGTEAFF.

J is TRBJ2-7 and V is TRBV6-5; D call uncertain. Trimming removed 0 bases from V and 2 bases from J, with 8 bases in between. CDR1 and CDR2 from the germline V gene are MNHEY and SVGAGI. The CDR3 is 14 residues long. The CDR3 region is CASSYSGHTYEQYF. CDR3 coding DNA: TGTGCCAGCAGTTACTCGGGCCACACCTACGAGCAGTACTTC.

The chain recombines TRBV20-1 with TRBJ2-3, with D tentatively TRBD1 (6 bases). With 6 bases removed from V and 4 bases from J, the gap between germline ends came to 20 bases. CDR3 length equals 15 residues. Looked up from germline, CDR1 is DFQATT and CDR2 is SNEGSKA (reference sequence). CDR3 protein: CSASSLGGKADTQYF. CDR3 DNA: TGCAGTGCCAGTTCTTTAGGGGGTAAGGCAGATACGCAGTATTTT.

V and J are TRBV27 and TRBJ2-1, with 7 nucleotides matching TRBD2. The germline gives CDR1 MNHEY, CDR2 SMNVEV (reference sequence). J was trimmed by 5 bases and V by 8 bases; bases with no gene match: 15. The CDR3 is 16 residues long. The CDR3 protein is CASPPAGGRSNNEQFF. CDR3 sequence (DNA): TGTGCCAGCCCGCCGGCCGGCGGGAGAAGCAACAATGAGCAGTTCTTC.

This clone was seen only a few times. Different DNA sequences within this sample yield the same CDR3. The genes are TRBV3-1 (or the pseudogene TRBV3-2) and TRBJ2-2, with 11 bases identical to TRBD2. The CDR3 length is 15 residues. The trim removed 1 base at V and 5 bases at J, leaving 0 bases unmatched. The germline V gene has CDR1 LGHDT and CDR2 YNNKEL (reference sequence). This chain's CDR3 is CASSQGLAGTGELFF. The CDR3 DNA reads as TGTGCCAGCAGCCAAGGACTAGCGGGAACCGGGGAGCTGTTTTTT.